The clone carrying this T cell receptor beta chain was seen many times. Its antigen remains unknown. 5'RACE template switching produced TCR cDNA carrying a universal primer site and UMIs. TCRdb redid the calling of the 5' RACE reads with MiXCR, one entry per CDR3 protein. This sample has 120,000 to 150,000 distinct CDR3 sequences; about 8% occur once, and the top ten carry less than 0.85%. Trimming removed 1 base from V and 4 bases from J; junction bases left unmatched: 2. CDR3 size: 15 residues. CDR1 is LNHNV and CDR2 is YYDKDF in the germline V gene (reference sequence). These data belong to a study of T cells after yellow fever vaccination. Notes on the study in general: In FACS-sorted repertoires, abundant clonotypes from the bulk population could appear as contaminants.

Sequencing was performed on CD4+ T cells sorted from PBMCs, taken 5 days after the yellow fever booster vaccination. The rearrangement links TRBV15 to TRBJ2-5, with 11 bases lining up with TRBD2. This sequence originates from a man aged 25-45 years who received the YFV17D yellow fever vaccine. CDR3 protein: CATSRASGRRETQYF. As DNA, the CDR3 is TGTGCCACCAGCAGAGCTAGCGGGAGGAGAGAGACCCAGTACTTC.